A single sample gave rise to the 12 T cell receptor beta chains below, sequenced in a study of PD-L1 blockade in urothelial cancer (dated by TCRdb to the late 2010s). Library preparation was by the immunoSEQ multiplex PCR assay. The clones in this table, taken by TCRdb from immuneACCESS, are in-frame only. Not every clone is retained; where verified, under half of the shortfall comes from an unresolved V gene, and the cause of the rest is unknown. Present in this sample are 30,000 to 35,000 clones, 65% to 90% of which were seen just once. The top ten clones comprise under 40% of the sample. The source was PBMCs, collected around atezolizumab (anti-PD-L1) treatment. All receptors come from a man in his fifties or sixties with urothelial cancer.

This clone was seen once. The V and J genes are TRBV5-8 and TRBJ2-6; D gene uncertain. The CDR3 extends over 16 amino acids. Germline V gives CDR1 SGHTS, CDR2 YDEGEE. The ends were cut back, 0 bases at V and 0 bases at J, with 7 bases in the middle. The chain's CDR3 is CASSLELHSGANVLTF. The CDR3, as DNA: TGTGCCAGCAGCTTGGAACTGCACTCTGGGGCCAACGTCCTGACTTTC.

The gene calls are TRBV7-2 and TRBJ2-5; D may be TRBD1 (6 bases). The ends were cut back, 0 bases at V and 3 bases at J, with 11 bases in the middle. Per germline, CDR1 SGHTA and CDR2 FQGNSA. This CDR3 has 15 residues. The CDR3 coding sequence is TGTGCCAGCAGCTTAGCAGCTGGACAGAAAGAGACCCAGTACTTC. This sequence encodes CASSLAAGQKETQYF.

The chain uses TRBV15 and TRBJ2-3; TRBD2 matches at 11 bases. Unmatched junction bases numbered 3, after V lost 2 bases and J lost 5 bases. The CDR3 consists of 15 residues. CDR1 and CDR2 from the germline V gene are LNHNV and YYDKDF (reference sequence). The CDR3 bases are TGTGCCACCAGCAGACTAGCGGGGGGTATAGATACGCAGTATTTT. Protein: CATSRLAGGIDTQYF.

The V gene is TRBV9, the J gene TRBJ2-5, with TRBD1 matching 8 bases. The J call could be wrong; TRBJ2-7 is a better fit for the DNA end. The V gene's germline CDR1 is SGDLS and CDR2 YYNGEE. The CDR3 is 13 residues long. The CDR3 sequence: CASSAGGGDEQYF. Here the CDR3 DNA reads TGTGCCAGCAGCGCAGGGGGCGGCGACGAGCAGTACTTC.

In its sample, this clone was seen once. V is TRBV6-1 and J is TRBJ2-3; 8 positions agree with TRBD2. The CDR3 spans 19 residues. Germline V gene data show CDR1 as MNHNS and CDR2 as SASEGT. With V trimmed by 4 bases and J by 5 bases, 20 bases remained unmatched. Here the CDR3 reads CASSAFSIGRGETQDTQYF. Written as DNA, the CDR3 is TGTGCCAGCAGTGCGTTTTCGATTGGGCGGGGGGAGACCCAAGATACGCAGTATTTT.

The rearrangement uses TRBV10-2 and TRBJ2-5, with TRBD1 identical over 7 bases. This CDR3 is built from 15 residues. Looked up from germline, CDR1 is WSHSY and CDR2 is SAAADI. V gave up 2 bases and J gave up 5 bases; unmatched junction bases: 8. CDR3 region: CASSERAGGLETQYF. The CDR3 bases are TGCGCCAGCAGTGAGCGGGCAGGGGGTCTCGAGACCCAGTACTTC.

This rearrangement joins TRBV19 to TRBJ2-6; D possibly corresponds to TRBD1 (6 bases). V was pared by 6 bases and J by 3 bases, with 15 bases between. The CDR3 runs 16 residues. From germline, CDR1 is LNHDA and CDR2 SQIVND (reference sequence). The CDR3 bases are TGTGCCAGTAGGGCAGGGGCAGCCTTTGGGGCCAACGTCCTGACTTTC. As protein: CASRAGAAFGANVLTF.

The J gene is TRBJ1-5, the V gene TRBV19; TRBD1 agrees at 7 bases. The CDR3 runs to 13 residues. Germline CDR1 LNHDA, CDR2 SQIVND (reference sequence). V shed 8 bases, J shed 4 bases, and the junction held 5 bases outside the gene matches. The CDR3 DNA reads TGTGCCAGTTGGGACAGAGAGAATCAGCCCCAGCATTTT. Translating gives CASWDRENQPQHF.

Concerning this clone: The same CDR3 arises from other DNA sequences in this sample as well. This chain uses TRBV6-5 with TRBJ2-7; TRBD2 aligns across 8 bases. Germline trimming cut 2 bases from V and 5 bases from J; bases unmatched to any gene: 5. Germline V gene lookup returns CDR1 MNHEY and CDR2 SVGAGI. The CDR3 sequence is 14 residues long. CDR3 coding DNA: TGTGCCAGCAGTTACAAGGGACTAGTCGACGAGCAGTACTTC. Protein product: CASSYKGLVDEQYF.

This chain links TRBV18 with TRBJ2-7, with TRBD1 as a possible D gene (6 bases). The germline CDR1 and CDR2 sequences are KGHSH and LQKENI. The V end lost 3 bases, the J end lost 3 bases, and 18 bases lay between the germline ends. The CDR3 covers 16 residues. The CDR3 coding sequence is TGTGCCAGCTCACCTCAATCCGGACAGAAAGGCTACGAGCAGTACTTC. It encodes CASSPQSGQKGYEQYF.

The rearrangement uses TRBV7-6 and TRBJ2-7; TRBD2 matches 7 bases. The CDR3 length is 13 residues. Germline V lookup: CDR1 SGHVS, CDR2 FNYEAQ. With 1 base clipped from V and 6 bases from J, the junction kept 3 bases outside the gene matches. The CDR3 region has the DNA TGTGCCAGCAGCTTAGGGCGGGAGTTCGAGCAGTACTTC. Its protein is CASSLGREFEQYF.

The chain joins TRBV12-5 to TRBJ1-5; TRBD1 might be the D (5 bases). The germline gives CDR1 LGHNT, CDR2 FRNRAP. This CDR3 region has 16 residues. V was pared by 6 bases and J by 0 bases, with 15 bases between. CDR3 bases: TGTGCTAGTGGCTTCGACCAGGGATATAGCAATCAGCCCCAGCATTTT. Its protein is CASGFDQGYSNQPQHF. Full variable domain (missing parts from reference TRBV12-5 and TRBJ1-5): DARVTQTPRHKVTEMGQEVTMRCQPILGHNTVFWYRQTMMQGLELLAYFRNRAPLDDSGMPKDRFSAEMPDATLATLKIQPSEPRDSAVYFCASGFDQGYSNQPQHFGDGTRLSIL.